This TCR beta chain was captured in a study of CD8 T cells in ankylosing spondylitis (dated by TCRdb to about 2017). Study-level background: T cell receptor beta repertoires were profiled in healthy donors and ankylosing spondylitis patients so that disease-linked TCR variants could be found. In total, the full study cohort was made up of nearly 110 healthy donors and roughly 27 ankylosing spondylitis patients. Peripheral blood samples were taken, and synovial fluid was additionally collected from ankylosing spondylitis patients.

The paper as a whole reports these results and caveats: A TCR beta motif made up of several highly homologous amino acid variants appeared to be characteristic of blood from ankylosing spondylitis patients. The disease-linked clones were reported as significantly enriched in matched synovial fluid samples from ankylosing spondylitis patients. Some motif variants had previously been reported in the synovial fluid and blood of reactive arthritis patients, which suggests shared mechanisms of disease initiation. In peripheral blood, the disease-linked clones were found at relatively low frequencies and had a CD8+ phenotype.

For each ankylosing spondylitis patient, the synovial fluid sample was matched to a blood sample from that same patient. This clonotype was detected a few times. Its antigen remains unidentified. The junction and the germline gene differ at one end; a read error may be behind it. The sequencer was an Illumina HiSeq 2500. Quantitative 5'-RACE with molecular barcodes was used to prepare TCR beta libraries. As for how the authors treated the data: A new computational method, built on a probabilistic model of VDJ rearrangement, was used to identify disease-linked TCR variants. The public reads were reprocessed in TCRdb via fastp at Q25 and MiXCR, keeping in-frame beta chains. Every CDR3 protein is listed once, alongside the most common genes and DNA of its rows. The V and J calls shown here were made by TCRdb, not taken from the authors' results. The sample yields some 39,000 distinct CDR3 sequences; about an eighth were counted once. The ten top clones hold less than 40% of the sample.

CDR1 and CDR2 are read off the germline V gene as MGHRA and YSYEKL. There are 16 amino acids in the CDR3, from cysteine to phenylalanine inclusive. The entry retains the CDR3 DNA only, 48 bases that are in frame from base 1. This clonotype originated in a male donor with ankylosing spondylitis. The sequenced material came from synovial fluid, either unsorted or a sorted T cell fraction (not recorded which). The chain is assembled from TRBV4-1 and TRBJ1-1, with TRBD1 as a weak D call on 5 bases. CDR3 loop: CASGQDDSGINTEAFF. The DNA reads as follows: TGCGCCAGCGGCCAAGATGACAGTGGCATCAACACTGAAGCTTTCTTT.